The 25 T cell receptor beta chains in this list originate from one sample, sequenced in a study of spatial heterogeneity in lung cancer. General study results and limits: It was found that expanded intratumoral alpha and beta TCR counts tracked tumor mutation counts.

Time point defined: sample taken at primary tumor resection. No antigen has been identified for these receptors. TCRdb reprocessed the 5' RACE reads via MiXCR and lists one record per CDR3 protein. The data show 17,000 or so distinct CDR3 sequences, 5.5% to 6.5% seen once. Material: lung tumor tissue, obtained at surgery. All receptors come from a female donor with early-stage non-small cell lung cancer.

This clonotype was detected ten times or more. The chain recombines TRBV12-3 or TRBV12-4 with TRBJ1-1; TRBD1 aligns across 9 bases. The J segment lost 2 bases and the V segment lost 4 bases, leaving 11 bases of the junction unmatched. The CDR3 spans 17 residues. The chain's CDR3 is CASSSRFRDRENTEAFF. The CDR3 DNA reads TGTGCCAGCAGTTCACGCTTTAGGGACAGGGAAAACACTGAAGCTTTCTTT.

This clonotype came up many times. The CDR3 DNA sequence: TGCAGTGCTAGGTTTCTGGGTAGAGCCTACGAGCAGTACTTC. It encodes CSARFLGRAYEQYF. The genes are TRBV20-1 and TRBJ2-7; D remains ambiguous. V was cut by 3 bases and J by 2 bases, with 14 bases left in between. The germline CDR1 and CDR2 sequences are DFQATT and SNEGSKA (reference sequence). The CDR3 is made up of 14 amino acids.

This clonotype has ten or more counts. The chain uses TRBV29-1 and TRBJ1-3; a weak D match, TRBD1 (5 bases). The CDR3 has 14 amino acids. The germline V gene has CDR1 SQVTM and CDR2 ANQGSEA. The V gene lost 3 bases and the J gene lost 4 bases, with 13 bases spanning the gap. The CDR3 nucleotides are TGCAGCGTTGACGCAGGGATCGGAGGAAACACCATATATTTT. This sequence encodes CSVDAGIGGNTIYF. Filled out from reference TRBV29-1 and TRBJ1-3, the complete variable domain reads SAVISQKPSRDICQRGTSLTIQCQVDSQVTMMFWYRQQPGQSLTLIATANQGSEATYESGFVIDKFPISRPNLTFSTLTVSNMSPEDSSIYLCSVDAGIGGNTIYFGEGSWLTVV.

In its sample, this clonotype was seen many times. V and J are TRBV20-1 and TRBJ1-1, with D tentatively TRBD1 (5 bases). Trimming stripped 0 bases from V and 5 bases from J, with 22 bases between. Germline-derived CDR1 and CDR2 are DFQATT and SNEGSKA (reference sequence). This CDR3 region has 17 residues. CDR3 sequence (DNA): TGCAGTGCTAGAGATTATTTCAGGGCTTCGGGATCAACTGAAGCTTTCTTT. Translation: CSARDYFRASGSTEAFF.

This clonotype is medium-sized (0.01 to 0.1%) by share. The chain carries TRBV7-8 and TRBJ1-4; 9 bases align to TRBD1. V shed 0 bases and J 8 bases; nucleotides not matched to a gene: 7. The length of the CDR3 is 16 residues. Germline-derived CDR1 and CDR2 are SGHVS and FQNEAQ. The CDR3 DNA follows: TGTGCCAGCAGCTTAGCGGACAGGGGAGGTGAAGAAAAACTGTTTTTT. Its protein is CASSLADRGGEEKLFF.

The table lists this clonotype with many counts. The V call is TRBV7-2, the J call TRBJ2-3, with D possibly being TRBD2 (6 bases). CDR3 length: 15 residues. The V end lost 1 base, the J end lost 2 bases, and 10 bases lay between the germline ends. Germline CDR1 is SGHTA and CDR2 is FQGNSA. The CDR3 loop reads CASSLEGLHTDTQYF. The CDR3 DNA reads TGTGCCAGCAGCTTAGAGGGACTCCACACAGATACGCAGTATTTT.

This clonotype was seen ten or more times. Here the CDR3 reads CSVDHRGRKETQYF. DNA for the CDR3: TGCAGCGTTGACCACAGGGGGCGCAAGGAGACCCAGTACTTC. The V gene is TRBV29-1, the J gene TRBJ2-5; 9 bases are a match to TRBD1. CDR3 length: 14 amino acids. CDR1 SQVTM and CDR2 ANQGSEA come from the germline V gene. Losses at the gene ends were 3 bases for V and 5 bases for J; bases not matched to a gene: 7.

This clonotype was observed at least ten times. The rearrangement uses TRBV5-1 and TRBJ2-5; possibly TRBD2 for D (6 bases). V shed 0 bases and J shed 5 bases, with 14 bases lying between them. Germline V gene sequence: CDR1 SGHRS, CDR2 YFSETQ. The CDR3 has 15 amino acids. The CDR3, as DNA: TGCGCCAGCAGCTTGGGGGCTAGCGCGGAGGAGACCCAGTACTTC. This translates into CASSLGASAEETQYF.

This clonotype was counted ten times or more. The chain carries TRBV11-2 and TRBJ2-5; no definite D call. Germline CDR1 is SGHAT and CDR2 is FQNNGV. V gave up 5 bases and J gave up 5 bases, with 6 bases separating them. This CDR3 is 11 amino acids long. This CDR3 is CASSGPETQYF. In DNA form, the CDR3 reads TGTGCCAGCAGCGGCCCGGAGACCCAGTACTTC.

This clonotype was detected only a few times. Here the CDR3 DNA reads TGTGCCAGTAGTATTTTGCGGGGGGCCAACACCGGGGAGCTGTTTTTT. Its translation is CASSILRGANTGELFF. The chain employs TRBV19 and TRBJ2-2; 8 bases are a match to TRBD2. V dropped 3 bases and J dropped 2; count of bases not matched to a gene: 5. Germline CDR1 reads LNHDA; CDR2 reads SQIVND (reference sequence). The CDR3 covers 16 residues.

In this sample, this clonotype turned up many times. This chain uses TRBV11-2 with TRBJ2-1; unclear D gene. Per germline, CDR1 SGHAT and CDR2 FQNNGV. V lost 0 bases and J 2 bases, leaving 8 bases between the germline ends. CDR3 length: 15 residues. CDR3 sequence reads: CASSLDTRPYNEQFF. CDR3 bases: TGTGCCAGCAGCTTAGATACAAGGCCCTACAATGAGCAGTTCTTC. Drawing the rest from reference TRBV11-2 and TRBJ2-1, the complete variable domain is EAGVAQSPRYKIIEKRQSVAFWCNPISGHATLYWYQQILGQGPKLLIQFQNNGVVDDSQLPKDRFSAERLKGVDSTLKIQPAKLEDSAVYLCASSLDTRPYNEQFFGPGTRLTVL.

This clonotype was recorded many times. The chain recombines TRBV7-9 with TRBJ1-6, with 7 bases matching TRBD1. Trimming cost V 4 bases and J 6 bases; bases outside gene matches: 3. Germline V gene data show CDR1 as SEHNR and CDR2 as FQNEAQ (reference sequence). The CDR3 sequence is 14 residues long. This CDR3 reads CASSWGQPNSPLHF. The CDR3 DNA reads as TGTGCCAGCAGCTGGGGACAGCCTAATTCACCCCTCCACTTT.

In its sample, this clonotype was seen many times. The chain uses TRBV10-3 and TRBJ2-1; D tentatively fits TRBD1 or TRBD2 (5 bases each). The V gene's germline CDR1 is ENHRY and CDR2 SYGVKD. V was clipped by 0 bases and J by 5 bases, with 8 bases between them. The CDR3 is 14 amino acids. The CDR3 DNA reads TGTGCCATCAGTGAGTCGACGGGACACAATGAGCAGTTCTTC. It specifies CAISESTGHNEQFF.

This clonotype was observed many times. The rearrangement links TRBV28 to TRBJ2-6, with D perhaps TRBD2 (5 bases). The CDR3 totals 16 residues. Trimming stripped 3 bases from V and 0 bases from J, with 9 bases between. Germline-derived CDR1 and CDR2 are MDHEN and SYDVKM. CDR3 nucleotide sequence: TGTGCCAGCAGTTTGGTAGGGAGCTCTGGGGCCAACGTCCTGACTTTC. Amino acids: CASSLVGSSGANVLTF.

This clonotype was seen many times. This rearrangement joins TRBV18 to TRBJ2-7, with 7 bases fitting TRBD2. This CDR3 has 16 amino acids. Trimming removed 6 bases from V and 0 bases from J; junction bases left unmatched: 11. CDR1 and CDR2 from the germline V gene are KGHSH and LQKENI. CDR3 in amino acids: CASSSGASGLSYEQYF. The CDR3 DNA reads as TGTGCCAGCTCCTCTGGGGCTAGCGGTCTCTCCTACGAGCAGTACTTC.

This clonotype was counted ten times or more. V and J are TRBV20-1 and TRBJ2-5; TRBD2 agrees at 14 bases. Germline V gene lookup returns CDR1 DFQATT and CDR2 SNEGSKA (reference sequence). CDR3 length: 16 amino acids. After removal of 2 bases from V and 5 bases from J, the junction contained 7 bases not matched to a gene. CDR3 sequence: CSARRLAGGSPETQYF. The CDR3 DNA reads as TGCAGTGCTAGAAGACTAGCGGGAGGGTCCCCGGAGACCCAGTACTTC.

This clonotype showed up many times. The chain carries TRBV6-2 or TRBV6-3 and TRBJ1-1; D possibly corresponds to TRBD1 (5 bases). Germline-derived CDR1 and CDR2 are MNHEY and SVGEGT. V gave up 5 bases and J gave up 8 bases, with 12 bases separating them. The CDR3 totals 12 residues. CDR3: CASSHGTPEAFF. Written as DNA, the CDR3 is TGTGCCAGCAGTCACGGGACTCCCGAAGCTTTCTTT.

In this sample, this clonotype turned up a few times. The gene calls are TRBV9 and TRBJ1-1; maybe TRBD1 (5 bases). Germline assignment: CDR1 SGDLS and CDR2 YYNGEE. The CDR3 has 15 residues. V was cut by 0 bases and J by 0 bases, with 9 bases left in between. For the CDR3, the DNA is TGTGCCAGCAGCGTAGGCAGGGTCATGAACACTGAAGCTTTCTTT. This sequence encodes CASSVGRVMNTEAFF.

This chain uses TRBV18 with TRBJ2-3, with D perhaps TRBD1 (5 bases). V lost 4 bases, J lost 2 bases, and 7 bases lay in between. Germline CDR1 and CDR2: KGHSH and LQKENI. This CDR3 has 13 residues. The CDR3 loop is CASSLTATDTQYF. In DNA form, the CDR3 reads TGTGCCAGCTCACTGACAGCCACAGATACGCAGTATTTT.

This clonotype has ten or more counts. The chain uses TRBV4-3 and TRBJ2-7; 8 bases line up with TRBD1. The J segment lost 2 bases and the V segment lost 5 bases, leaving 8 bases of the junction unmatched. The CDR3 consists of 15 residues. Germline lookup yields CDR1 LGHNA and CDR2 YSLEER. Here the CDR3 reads CASSYRQGLTYEQYF. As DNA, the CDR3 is TGCGCCAGCAGCTACAGACAGGGGCTGACCTACGAGCAGTACTTC.

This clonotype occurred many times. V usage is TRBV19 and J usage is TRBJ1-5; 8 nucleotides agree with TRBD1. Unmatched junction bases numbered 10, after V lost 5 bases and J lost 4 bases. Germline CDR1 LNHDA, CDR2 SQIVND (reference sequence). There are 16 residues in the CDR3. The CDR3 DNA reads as TGTGCCAGTAGTCTTAGACAGGGGCCTAAAAATCAGCCCCAGCATTTT. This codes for CASSLRQGPKNQPQHF.

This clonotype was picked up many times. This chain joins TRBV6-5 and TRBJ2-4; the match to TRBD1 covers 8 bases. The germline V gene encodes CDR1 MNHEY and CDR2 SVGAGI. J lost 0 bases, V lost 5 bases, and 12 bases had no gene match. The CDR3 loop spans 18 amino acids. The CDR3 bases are TGTGCCAGCAGTAATAACAGGGGGATTGGTTCAGCCAAAAACATTCAGTACTTC. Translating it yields CASSNNRGIGSAKNIQYF.

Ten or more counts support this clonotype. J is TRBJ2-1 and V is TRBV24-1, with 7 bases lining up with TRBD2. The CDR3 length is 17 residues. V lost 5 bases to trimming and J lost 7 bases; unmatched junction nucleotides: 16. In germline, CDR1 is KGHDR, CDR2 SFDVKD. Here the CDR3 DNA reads TGTGCCACCAGTGTGGCGAGGGGCGGGAGTGGAAGGAATGAGCAGTTCTTC. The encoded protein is CATSVARGGSGRNEQFF.

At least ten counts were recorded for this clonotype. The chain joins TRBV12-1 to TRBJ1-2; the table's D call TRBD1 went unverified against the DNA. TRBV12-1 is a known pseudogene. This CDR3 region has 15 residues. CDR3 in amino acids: CATTTRDRIDYGYTF. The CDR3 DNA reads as TGTGCCACAACAACGAGGGACAGGATCGACTATGGCTACACCTTC.

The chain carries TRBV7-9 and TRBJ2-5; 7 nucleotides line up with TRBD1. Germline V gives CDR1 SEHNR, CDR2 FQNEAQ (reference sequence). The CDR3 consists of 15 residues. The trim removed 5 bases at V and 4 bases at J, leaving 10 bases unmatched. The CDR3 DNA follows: TGTGCCAGCAGCCCCCGAAAGGGACAGCTAGAGACCCAGTACTTC. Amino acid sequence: CASSPRKGQLETQYF.